The entry below gives a single T cell receptor (beta chain) sequence along with its context. What it binds is unknown. This specimen comes from a study of CXCR3-negative and CXCR3-positive naive CD8 T cells. Study-wide results and caveats: When CXCR3-positive naive cells were set against CXCR3-negative naive cells, the former had more hydrophobic TRB CDR3s. Naive cells that were CXCR3-negative or CXCR3-positive used TRBV-TRBJ genes alike, while memory cells diverged. Diversity proved comparably high across both naive subsets and much lower in memory CD8+ cells.

Researchers prepared the TRB cDNA libraries using 5' RACE with UMI labels. No DNA is given; TCRdb re-called the 5' RACE reads and lists each CDR3 protein once. The sample totals approximately 100,000 distinct CDR3 sequences. Sorts performed in triplicate captured hundreds of thousands of cells each from every CD8+ T cell subset. CD45RO-CCR7+CD27+CD95- cells counted as naive CD8+ T cells. The CDR3 is made up of 13 amino acids. Germline CDR1 and CDR2: MDHEN and SYDVKM. This sequence joins TRBV28 and TRBJ1-6. The sequence was obtained from a human donor in good health. Some clones in this sample may be carry-over from other donors' samples. Sequenced: naive CXCR3+ CD8+ T cells from blood. As for subset: CD45RO-CCR7+CD27+CD95- naive CD8+ T cells expressing CXCR3 (TNR3+). The CDR3 reads CASSLLSDSPLHF.